This T cell receptor (beta chain) comes out of a study of shared clonotypes between healthy human individuals. Study-wide context: Each donor's CD8 memory used one plate, CD8 naive two, each CD4 subset three.

Points from the study as a whole: Limitation of the genetic and exposure-history diversity represented came from the few donors.

In regard to this clone: What it recognizes is unknown.

The CDR3 totals 14 residues. CDR1 is KGHSH, CDR2 LQKENI, per germline. Between the trimmed V and J ends, which lost 4 bases and 2 bases, there was a span of 10 bases. The assay was run at deep level. Using roughly 180 ng DNA, approximately 30,000 T cell genomes, the sorted-subset replicate PCRs were run. Libraries were prepared by immunoSEQ multiplex PCR; TCRdb keeps only in-frame clonotypes and omits some of them. The data show a few million clones, over 90% seen once. The chain carries TRBV18 and TRBJ2-3, with D perhaps TRBD2 (5 bases). Sequencing was carried out using naive CD4+ T cells from PBMCs. Subset of the sample: CD45RA+ positively selected. The clonotype originates from a man younger than 30 in good health. Some clones in this sample may be carry-over from other donors' samples. The CDR3 coding sequence is TGTGCCAGCTCACAGGACTCTTACACAGATACGCAGTATTTT. Translation gives CASSQDSYTDTQYF. Based on the CDR3 plus reference TRBV18 and TRBJ2-3, the full variable domain is NAGVMQNPRHLVRRRGQEARLRCSPMKGHSHVYWYRQLPEEGLKFMVYLQKENIIDESGMPKERFSAEFPKEGPSILRIQQVVRGDSAAYFCASSQDSYTDTQYFGPGTRLTVL.